Each of the 5 T cell receptor beta chains below was sequenced from the same sample in a study of tumor-infiltrating lymphocytes in localized non-small cell lung cancer. Produced via immunoSEQ multiplex PCR; TCRdb's table is partial and in-frame only. Among approximately 10,000 clones, 60% were seen once, and the ten largest hold about a tenth. Sequencing was done on a sample of uninvolved lung tissue not adjacent to the tumor. These receptors all come from a human donor with non-small cell lung cancer.

The J gene is TRBJ1-2, the V gene TRBV6-5; D not resolved. The V and J ends lost 0 bases and 5 bases respectively, with 10 bases between them. Germline CDR1 reads MNHEY; CDR2 reads SVGAGI. This CDR3 comprises 14 residues. The CDR3 is CASSYSSSQYGYTF. The CDR3 bases are TGTGCCAGCAGTTACTCGAGTTCCCAGTATGGCTACACCTTC.

The rearrangement joins TRBV7-6 to TRBJ1-5, with unresolved D. The CDR3 loop spans 16 amino acids. Germline lookup yields CDR1 SGHVS and CDR2 FNYEAQ. V was trimmed by 4 bases and J by 0 bases, leaving 13 bases between them. The CDR3 is CASSSFGVYSNQPQHF. The CDR3 DNA is TGTGCCAGCAGCTCGTTCGGGGTTTATAGCAATCAGCCCCAGCATTTT.

V gene TRBV28 combines with J gene TRBJ2-7, with D uncertain. Trimming took 1 base from V and 12 from J, leaving 13 bases between them. This CDR3 is built from 12 residues. Germline lookup yields CDR1 MDHEN and CDR2 SYDVKM. In DNA, the CDR3 is TGTGCCAGCAGTTTATTCATCCCGCCTCGGTACTTC. Translated: CASSLFIPPRYF. The full variable domain, its missing parts supplied by reference TRBV28 and TRBJ2-7, is DVKVTQSSRYLVKRTGEKVFLECVQDMDHENMFWYRQDPGLGLRLIYFSYDVKMKEKGDIPEGYSVSREKKERFSLILESASTNQTSMYLCASSLFIPPRYFGPGTRLTVT.

By share of the sample, this clone is large. The chain uses TRBV11-3 and TRBJ1-2; D is possibly TRBD1 (6 bases). CDR3 length: 17 residues. Germline CDR1 and CDR2: SGHNT and YENEEA. Trimming removed 1 base from V and 1 base from J, with 16 bases in between. The CDR3 loop is CASSLGGGGTFNYGYTF. CDR3 DNA: TGTGCCAGCAGCTTAGGAGGGGGTGGAACCTTTAACTATGGCTACACCTTC.

There are a few counts of this clone. This chain connects TRBV5-4 to TRBJ2-7; 8 bases align to TRBD1. Germline assignment: CDR1 SGHNT and CDR2 YYREEE (reference sequence). Unmatched junction bases numbered 14, after V lost 4 bases and J lost 5 bases. This CDR3 comprises 16 residues. Here the CDR3 reads CASSERPQGAGDEQYF. The CDR3, as DNA: TGTGCCAGCAGCGAACGCCCCCAGGGGGCCGGCGACGAGCAGTACTTC.